The 26 T cell receptor beta chains given below trace back to one sample, sequenced in a study of blood T cell repertoires in COVID-19. Assay used: immunoSEQ multiplex PCR; TCRdb lists only in-frame clones, some missing. The data show about 130,000 clones, roughly 83% seen once. Sequenced: peripheral blood. Source of these receptors: a woman of 80 years or more with acute or convalescent COVID-19.

CDR3 sequence reads: CAWRGTGMTPLHF. The DNA for the CDR3 is TGTGCCTGGAGGGGGACAGGAATGACACCCCTCCACTTT. This chain links TRBV30 with TRBJ1-6; 8 nucleotides agree with TRBD1. Germline V gene data show CDR1 as GTSNPN and CDR2 as SVGIG (reference sequence). The CDR3 has 13 amino acids. J lost 11 bases, V lost 3 bases, and 6 bases had no gene match. The variable domain in full, completed from reference TRBV30 and TRBJ1-6, reads SQTIHQWPATLVQPVGSPLSLECTVEGTSNPNLYWYRQAAGRGLQLLFYSVGIGQISSEVPQNLSASRPQDRQFILSSKKLLLSDSGFYLCAWRGTGMTPLHFGNGTRLTVT.

The chain recombines TRBV5-1 with TRBJ2-3; D is ambiguous. This CDR3 is built from 12 residues. Per germline, CDR1 SGHRS and CDR2 YFSETQ. V gave up 0 bases and J gave up 6 bases, with 5 bases separating them. CDR3 DNA: TGCGCCAGCAGCTTGGCCCCGGATACGCAGTATTTT. Amino acids: CASSLAPDTQYF.

The chain combines TRBV19 with TRBJ2-7; D is perhaps TRBD2 (5 bases). The CDR3 consists of 10 residues. Germline values: CDR1 LNHDA, CDR2 SQIVND (reference sequence). Trimming stripped 6 bases from V and 12 bases from J, with 12 bases between. CDR3 region: CASSWTPAYF. In nucleotides, the CDR3 is TGTGCCAGTAGCTGGACTCCCGCGTACTTC. Based on the CDR3 plus reference TRBV19 and TRBJ2-7, the full variable domain is DGGITQSPKYLFRKEGQNVTLSCEQNLNHDAMYWYRQDPGQGLRLIYYSQIVNDFQKGDIAEGYSVSREKKESFPLTVTSAQKNPTAFYLCASSWTPAYFGPGTRLTVT.

The chain combines TRBV19 with TRBJ2-6; 7 bases are shared with TRBD1. With V trimmed by 4 bases and J by 0 bases, 9 bases remained unmatched. Germline CDR1 reads LNHDA; CDR2 reads SQIVND (reference sequence). The CDR3 contains 18 residues. The CDR3 DNA reads as TGTGCCAGTAGTAAGGGTCGACAGGGCGGCTCTGGGGCCAACGTCCTGACTTTC. It encodes CASSKGRQGGSGANVLTF.

A remark on this clone: Sequence at one end of the junction differs from germline and may be a read error. The chain is built from TRBV7-9 and TRBJ2-7; 9 bases match TRBD2. Germline CDR1 SEHNR, CDR2 FQNEAQ (reference sequence). The CDR3 is 14 amino acids. The CDR3 coding sequence is TGTGCCAGCACCTTAGCGGGAGCCTCATACGAGCAGTACTTC. Translated: CASTLAGASYEQYF.

The J gene is TRBJ1-2, the V gene TRBV4-3; the D is unclear. V lost 4 bases, J lost 4 bases, and 10 bases lay in between. CDR3 size: 13 residues. Germline lookup yields CDR1 LGHNA and CDR2 YSLEER. The CDR3 spells CASSPVEGYGYTF. CDR3 DNA: TGCGCCAGCAGCCCCGTTGAGGGCTATGGCTACACCTTC.

This chain joins TRBV6-1 and TRBJ2-1; 8 bases line up with TRBD2. This CDR3 has 16 amino acids. The V gene end was trimmed by 0 bases and the J gene end by 15 bases; junction bases not matched to a gene: 16. The germline V gene has CDR1 MNHNS and CDR2 SASEGT. CDR3 nucleotides: TGTGCCAGCAGTGAAGCCCTCGGTGCGGGGGGCTGGGTAAGGTTCTTC. It codes for CASSEALGAGGWVRFF.

The rearrangement uses TRBV30 and TRBJ1-6; the D gene is possibly TRBD1 (5 bases). The CDR3 totals 15 residues. V dropped 2 bases and J dropped 2 bases, with 10 bases sitting between them. The germline gives CDR1 GTSNPN, CDR2 SVGIG (reference sequence). The CDR3 is CAWSQGSAYNSPLHF. The CDR3 bases are TGTGCCTGGAGTCAGGGATCGGCCTATAATTCACCCCTCCACTTT.

The chain links TRBV7-2 to TRBJ2-3, with TRBD2 as a possible D gene (6 bases). Per the germline V gene, CDR1 is SGHTA and CDR2 is FQGNSA. V was shortened by 0 bases and J by 8 bases, with 12 bases between the two germline ends. This CDR3 has 14 amino acids. CDR3 coding DNA: TGTGCCAGCAGCTTAGCGACGGGAGTGGGTACGCAGTATTTT. It translates to CASSLATGVGTQYF.

CDR3 in amino acids: CASSPSYEQYF. The CDR3 DNA is TGTGCCAGCAGTCCTTCCTACGAGCAGTACTTC. The gene calls are TRBV11-2 and TRBJ2-7, with D unresolved. Between the trimmed V and J ends, which lost 6 bases and 1 base, there was a span of 4 bases. This CDR3 has 11 amino acids. The germline V gene has CDR1 SGHAT and CDR2 FQNNGV.

This chain connects TRBV30 to TRBJ2-1, with 7 bases lining up with TRBD2. This CDR3 has 14 residues. J lost 1 base, V lost 0 bases, and 0 bases had no gene match. Germline V gene sequence: CDR1 GTSNPN, CDR2 SVGIG (reference sequence). DNA of the CDR3: TGTGCCTGGAGTGTACTAGCGTCCTACAATGAGCAGTTCTTC. Its translation: CAWSVLASYNEQFF.

The chain employs TRBV21-1 and TRBJ1-5; the table's D call, TRBD1, has no DNA check behind it. TRBV21-1 counts as a pseudogene. The CDR3 loop spans 19 amino acids. The CDR3 region has the DNA TGTGCCAGCAGGACTAGACAGGGGGGACCAAATATTAGCAATCAGCCCCAGCATTTT. It codes for CASRTRQGGPNISNQPQHF.

The chain combines TRBV9 with TRBJ2-7, with D perhaps TRBD2 (5 bases). V lost 0 bases, J lost 0 bases, and 10 bases lay in between. The CDR3 is made up of 15 amino acids. CDR1 is SGDLS, CDR2 YYNGEE, per germline. CDR3 DNA sequence: TGTGCCAGCAGCGTAGATGTGGGGAGCTCCTACGAGCAGTACTTC. It codes for CASSVDVGSSYEQYF.

The rearrangement uses TRBV11-2 and TRBJ1-1; TRBD1 is a possible D gene (5 bases). The CDR3 runs to 13 residues. Germline loops: CDR1 SGHAT, CDR2 FQNNGV. Trimming removed 6 bases from V and 2 bases from J, with 10 bases in between. The CDR3 DNA follows: TGTGCCAGCAGTAGGGGTATCAACACTGAAGCTTTCTTT. Protein sequence: CASSRGINTEAFF.

In its sample, this clone was seen a few times. The rearrangement joins TRBV11-2 to TRBJ1-3; D is unresolved. CDR3 length equals 16 residues. V lost 3 bases to trimming and J lost 0 bases, with 12 bases between them. Germline CDR1 and CDR2: SGHAT and FQNNGV. The CDR3 nucleotides are TGTGCCAGCAGCTTTCTGACTCGGGACTCTGGAAACACCATATATTTT. Translation gives CASSFLTRDSGNTIYF.

The chain carries TRBV9 and TRBJ2-1; D is possibly TRBD1 (5 bases). The CDR3 sequence is 16 residues long. The ends were cut back, 3 bases at V and 0 bases at J, with 13 bases in the middle. Germline CDR1 is SGDLS and CDR2 is YYNGEE. The CDR3 reads CASSATTEISYNEQFF. CDR3 sequence (DNA): TGTGCCAGCAGCGCTACGACAGAGATCTCCTACAATGAGCAGTTCTTC.

This clone has just a few counts. This rearrangement joins TRBV6-6 to TRBJ1-4, with 8 positions matching TRBD1. Germline V gene sequence: CDR1 MNHNY, CDR2 SVGAGI (reference sequence). This CDR3 spans 13 amino acids. Trimming took 4 bases from V and 7 from J; bases not matched to a gene: 2. CDR3 residues: CASSLTGAEKLFF. The CDR3 region has the DNA TGTGCCAGCAGTTTGACAGGGGCTGAAAAACTGTTTTTT.

This clone was observed once. This chain joins TRBV7-2 and TRBJ2-7; 8 nucleotides line up with TRBD1. This CDR3 spans 15 amino acids. V was clipped by 4 bases and J by 5 bases; unmatched bases: 10. Looked up from germline, CDR1 is SGHTA and CDR2 is FQGNSA. CDR3 loop: CASSSRQGRRNEQYF. In DNA form, the CDR3 reads TGTGCCAGCAGCTCTAGACAGGGGCGCAGGAACGAGCAGTACTTC.

This chain joins TRBV2 and TRBJ1-2; 9 bases are shared with TRBD1. V lost 6 bases and J lost 8; bases outside the gene matches: 7. Germline assignment: CDR1 SNHLY and CDR2 FYNNEI. This CDR3 has 13 amino acids. CDR3 bases: TGTGCCAGCAGATGGGACAGGGTTGTAGGCTACACCTTC. This gives the protein CASRWDRVVGYTF.

The J gene is TRBJ2-5, the V gene TRBV27; 9 bases map to TRBD1. The CDR3 extends over 17 amino acids. CDR1 is MNHEY and CDR2 is SMNVEV in the germline V gene (reference sequence). J was trimmed by 8 bases and V by 5 bases; bases with no gene match: 18. The CDR3 DNA reads as TGTGCCAGCAGTCTAATGAAGACAGGGGGATCATTAGGTACCCAGTACTTC. It yields the protein CASSLMKTGGSLGTQYF.

The chain links TRBV29-1 to TRBJ2-1, with a possible D match to TRBD1 (5 bases). CDR1 is SQVTM, CDR2 ANQGSEA, per germline. This CDR3 is 12 amino acids long. Trimming took off 3 bases at V and 8 bases at J, with 11 bases between the two ends. CDR3 DNA: TGCAGCGTTGAGGGGCCCCCCGATGAGCAGTTCTTC. This sequence encodes CSVEGPPDEQFF.

The chain recombines TRBV5-3 with TRBJ1-3; TRBD1 matches 7 bases. TRBV5-3 carries the ORF label, with uncertain function. After removal of 4 bases from V and 0 bases from J, the junction contained 10 bases not matched to a gene. The CDR3 is made up of 17 amino acids. CDR3 residues: CARSTGQVTCSGNTIYF. The CDR3 DNA is TGTGCCAGAAGCACCGGACAGGTGACTTGCTCTGGAAACACCATATATTTT.

The gene calls are TRBV19 and TRBJ1-1; D possibly corresponds to TRBD1 (5 bases). Germline lookup yields CDR1 LNHDA and CDR2 SQIVND (reference sequence). The CDR3 is 14 amino acids. Trimming pared 3 bases from V and 1 base from J, leaving 9 bases between. The CDR3 sequence: CASSMRQQNTEAFF. The DNA of the CDR3 is TGTGCCAGTAGTATGCGACAGCAGAACACTGAAGCTTTCTTT.

The J gene is TRBJ2-3, the V gene TRBV21-1; the table's D call, TRBD2, has no DNA check behind it. TRBV21-1 constitutes a pseudogene. CDR3 size: 17 residues. The CDR3 here is CASSKEGGRGHTDTQYF. Here the CDR3 DNA reads TGTGCCAGCAGCAAAGAGGGGGGGAGGGGACACACAGATACGCAGTATTTT.

This chain uses TRBV19 with TRBJ2-1, with TRBD2 matching 7 bases. The J segment lost 8 bases and the V segment lost 5 bases, leaving 15 bases of the junction unmatched. This CDR3 contains 16 residues. CDR1 is LNHDA, CDR2 SQIVND, per germline (reference sequence). This CDR3 is CASSRTVGGSGDEQFF. DNA for the CDR3: TGTGCCAGTAGTCGGACGGTCGGGGGGTCGGGCGATGAGCAGTTCTTC.

The genes are TRBV6-1 and TRBJ2-1, with D possibly matching TRBD1 (6 bases). The length of the CDR3 is 15 residues. Looked up from germline, CDR1 is MNHNS and CDR2 is SASEGT. Trimming took off 2 bases at V and 4 bases at J, with 12 bases between the two ends. In DNA form, the CDR3 reads TGTGCCAGCAGTGAACTTCGCCAGGGGTACAATGAGCAGTTCTTC. This encodes CASSELRQGYNEQFF.